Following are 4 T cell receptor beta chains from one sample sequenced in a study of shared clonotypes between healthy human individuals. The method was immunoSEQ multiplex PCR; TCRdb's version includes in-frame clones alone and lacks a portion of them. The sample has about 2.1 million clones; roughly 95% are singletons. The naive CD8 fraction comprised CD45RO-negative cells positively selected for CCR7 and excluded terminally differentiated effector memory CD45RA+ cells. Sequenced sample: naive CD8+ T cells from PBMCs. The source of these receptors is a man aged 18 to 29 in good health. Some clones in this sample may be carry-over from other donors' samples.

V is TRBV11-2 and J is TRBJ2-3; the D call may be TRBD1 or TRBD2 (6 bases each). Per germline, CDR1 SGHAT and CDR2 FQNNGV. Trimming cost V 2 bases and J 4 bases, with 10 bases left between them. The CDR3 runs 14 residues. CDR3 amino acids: CASSLIGGPDTQYF. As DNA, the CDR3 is TGTGCCAGCAGCTTAATCGGGGGCCCAGATACGCAGTATTTT.

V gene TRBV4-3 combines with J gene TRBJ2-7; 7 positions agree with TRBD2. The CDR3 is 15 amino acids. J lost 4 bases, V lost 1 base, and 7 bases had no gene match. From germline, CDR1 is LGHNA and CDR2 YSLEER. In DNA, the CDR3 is TGCGCCAGCAGCCAAGGGCGGTCCGGGGGGTACGAGCAGTACTTC. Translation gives CASSQGRSGGYEQYF.

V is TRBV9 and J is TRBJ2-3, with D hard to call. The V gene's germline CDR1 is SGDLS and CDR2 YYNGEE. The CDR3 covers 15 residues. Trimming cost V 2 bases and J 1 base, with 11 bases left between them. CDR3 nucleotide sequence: TGTGCCAGCAGCGTTTCCGATAGGGGCACAGATACGCAGTATTTT. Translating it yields CASSVSDRGTDTQYF. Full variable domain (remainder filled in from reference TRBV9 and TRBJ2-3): DSGVTQTPKHLITATGQRVTLRCSPRSGDLSVYWYQQSLDQGLQFLIQYYNGEERAKGNILERFSAQQFPDLHSELNLSSLELGDSALYFCASSVSDRGTDTQYFGPGTRLTVL.

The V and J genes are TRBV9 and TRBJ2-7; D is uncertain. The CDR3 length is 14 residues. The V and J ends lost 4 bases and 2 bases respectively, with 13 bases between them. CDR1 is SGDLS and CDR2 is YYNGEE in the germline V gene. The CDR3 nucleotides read TGTGCCAGCAGCTTCTCGGCCTCCACCTACGAGCAGTACTTC. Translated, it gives CASSFSASTYEQYF.